This entry lists 30 T cell receptor beta chains sequenced from one sample in a study of CD8 T cells in ankylosing spondylitis. What these receptors recognize is not known. Whole-study results and caveats: Characteristic of ankylosing spondylitis blood, it appeared, was a TCR beta motif comprising eight highly homologous variants.

MiXCR, run by TCRdb on the 5' RACE reads, gives a single entry per CDR3 protein. Of around 890,000 distinct CDR3 sequences in the sample, 12% are singletons; the top ten hold 0.51%. Sequenced: blood, either unsorted or a sorted T cell fraction (not recorded which). The receptor source for this set is a male donor with ankylosing spondylitis.

A single count supports this clonotype. The chain carries TRBV23-1 and TRBJ2-7; D is uncertain. TRBV23-1 is an ORF for which the function is uncertain. V was cut by 11 bases and J by 0 bases, with 17 bases left in between. The CDR3 covers 14 residues. This CDR3 is CAGDSGTTSYEQYF. Here the CDR3 DNA reads TGCGCCGGGGATTCAGGAACAACCTCCTACGAGCAGTACTTC.

Comments on this clonotype: Since a much larger clone is just one base distant, this may be a read error. CDR3 DNA sequence: TGTGCCAGCAGCTTAAGGGGGAGCACCGGGGAGCTGTTTTTT. Amino acids: CASSLRGSTGELFF. V and J are TRBV7-2 and TRBJ2-2; possibly TRBD1 for D (6 bases). CDR3 size: 14 residues. The germline gives CDR1 SGHTA, CDR2 FQGNSA. Trimming took 2 bases from V and 4 from J, leaving 8 bases between them.

This clonotype was observed a handful of times. V gene TRBV20-1 combines with J gene TRBJ2-4, with a tentative D call TRBD1 (6 bases). This CDR3 has 14 amino acids. CDR1 and CDR2 (germline): DFQATT, SNEGSKA (reference sequence). V lost 5 bases and J 2 bases, leaving 13 bases between the germline ends. The CDR3 reads CSASSGTSKNIQYF. CDR3 DNA sequence: TGCAGTGCTTCATCCGGGACATCCAAAAACATTCAGTACTTC.

The chain carries TRBV20-1 and TRBJ1-1; D possibly corresponds to TRBD1 (5 bases). The CDR3 extends over 13 amino acids. With 6 bases removed from V and 0 bases from J, the gap between germline ends came to 11 bases. The germline gives CDR1 DFQATT, CDR2 SNEGSKA (reference sequence). CDR3 bases: TGCAGTGCCATCGGACACTTGAACACTGAAGCTTTCTTT. This sequence encodes CSAIGHLNTEAFF.

The chain recombines TRBV20-1 with TRBJ2-4; D unclear. Per germline, CDR1 DFQATT and CDR2 SNEGSKA (reference sequence). With 5 bases removed from V and 4 bases from J, the gap between germline ends came to 12 bases. The CDR3 runs 13 residues. In nucleotides, the CDR3 is TGCAGTGCTGGCCACGACCGGAAAAACATTCAGTACTTC. This codes for CSAGHDRKNIQYF.

This clonotype has more than one count but fewer than ten. This chain connects TRBV24-1 to TRBJ2-7; either TRBD1 or TRBD2 may fit D (5 bases each). Per germline, CDR1 KGHDR and CDR2 SFDVKD. The length of the CDR3 is 12 residues. Trimming removed 4 bases from V and 6 bases from J, with 9 bases in between. CDR3 sequence: CATSDAGTEQYF. The CDR3 DNA is TGTGCCACCAGTGACGCCGGGACCGAGCAGTACTTC.

The table lists this clonotype with a few counts. The rearrangement joins TRBV10-3 to TRBJ1-2, with D maybe TRBD1 (5 bases). This CDR3 has 14 amino acids. From germline, CDR1 is ENHRY and CDR2 SYGVKD. Trimming left V 5 bases short and J 8 bases short, with 18 bases between. Here the CDR3 reads CAISLTDPRDGYTF. CDR3 nucleotides: TGTGCCATCAGTTTGACTGACCCGAGGGACGGCTACACCTTC.

This clonotype was detected a few times. Sequence at one end of the junction differs from germline and may be a read error. The chain combines TRBV5-6 with TRBJ2-7; D unclear. Germline V gives CDR1 SGHDT, CDR2 YYEEEE. The CDR3 totals 14 residues. The CDR3, as DNA: TGTGCCAGCAGCTTAAGGTCCCTAGTGGGCGGAATTCTCTTC. Amino acids: CASSLRSLVGGILF.

This rearrangement joins TRBV7-2 to TRBJ2-7; 7 bases agree with TRBD2. In germline, CDR1 is SGHTA, CDR2 FQGNSA. V shed 5 bases and J 3 bases; nucleotides not matched to a gene: 7. The CDR3 is made up of 14 amino acids. This CDR3 reads CASSARVAGYEQYF. CDR3 DNA: TGTGCCAGCAGCGCAAGGGTAGCGGGCTACGAGCAGTACTTC.

This clonotype was seen more than once but under ten times. The gene calls are TRBV11-2 and TRBJ2-5; D possibly corresponds to TRBD1 (6 bases). The V gene's germline CDR1 is SGHAT and CDR2 FQNNGV. V lost 3 bases, J lost 5 bases, and 13 bases lay in between. The CDR3 has 14 residues. CDR3 amino acids: CASSFRGFRETQYF. The CDR3 region has the DNA TGTGCCAGCAGCTTCAGGGGATTCAGGGAGACCCAGTACTTC.

The rearrangement joins TRBV5-6 to TRBJ2-7; no reliable D call. The V and J ends lost 4 bases and 5 bases respectively, with 19 bases between them. The CDR3 runs 15 residues. Per germline, CDR1 SGHDT and CDR2 YYEEEE. CDR3 loop: CASSRPGLGIDEQYF. CDR3 DNA: TGTGCCAGCAGCCGACCGGGCCTAGGAATCGACGAGCAGTACTTC. Full variable domain (remainder filled in from reference TRBV5-6 and TRBJ2-7): DAGVTQSPTHLIKTRGQQVTLRCSPKSGHDTVSWYQQALGQGPQFIFQYYEEEERQRGNFPDRFSGHQFPNYSSELNVNALLLGDSALYLCASSRPGLGIDEQYFGPGTRLTVT.

The V and J genes are TRBV7-3 and TRBJ1-1, with D possibly matching TRBD1 (5 bases). The CDR3 sequence is 13 residues long. In germline, CDR1 is SGHTA, CDR2 FQGTGA. Between the trimmed V and J ends, which lost 5 bases and 6 bases, there was a span of 13 bases. The chain's CDR3 is CASSSSRGAEAFF. The CDR3 DNA follows: TGTGCCAGCAGCAGCTCAAGGGGCGCTGAAGCTTTCTTT.

This clonotype was seen a few times. CDR3 sequence (DNA): TGTGCCAGCAGCCAAGCCGCTCGGGCGGGTAGCACAGATACGCAGTATTTT. Residues: CASSQAARAGSTDTQYF. V is TRBV4-2 and J is TRBJ2-3, with D perhaps matching TRBD2 (5 bases). The CDR3 is made up of 17 amino acids. Germline lookup yields CDR1 LGHNA and CDR2 YNFKEQ. The ends were cut back, 1 base at V and 0 bases at J, with 14 bases in the middle.

This chain links TRBV6-2 or TRBV6-3 with TRBJ2-6, with 10 positions matching TRBD1. The germline V gene encodes CDR1 MNHEY and CDR2 SVGEGT. The CDR3 sequence is 21 residues long. V shed 8 bases, J shed 0 bases, and the junction held 19 bases outside the gene matches. CDR3 coding DNA: TGTGCCAGCCTCCCCGGGACAGGGGCGTCTGGGGCCCTCTCTGGGGCCAACGTCCTGACTTTC. Amino acids: CASLPGTGASGALSGANVLTF.

The gene calls are TRBV20-1 and TRBJ2-3; 8 bases line up with TRBD2. J lost 1 base, V lost 1 base, and 7 bases had no gene match. CDR1 DFQATT and CDR2 SNEGSKA come from the germline V gene (reference sequence). The CDR3 covers 16 residues. The CDR3 spells CSARGATSGGTDTQYF. CDR3 nucleotides: TGCAGTGCTAGAGGCGCAACTAGCGGTGGCACAGATACGCAGTATTTT.

This clonotype turned up a few times. This chain links TRBV28 with TRBJ1-5; tentative D call: TRBD1 (6 bases). This CDR3 has 14 residues. Germline V gene data show CDR1 as MDHEN and CDR2 as SYDVKM. With 4 bases removed from V and 7 bases from J, the gap between germline ends came to 14 bases. The CDR3 region has the DNA TGTGCCAGCAGTTCCCGAGGGGGGGAACAGCCCCAGCATTTT. As protein: CASSSRGGEQPQHF.

This clonotype turned up a few times. V usage is TRBV20-1 and J usage is TRBJ2-5; 8 positions match TRBD1. From germline, CDR1 is DFQATT and CDR2 SNEGSKA (reference sequence). The CDR3 sequence is 13 residues long. Losses at the gene ends were 5 bases for V and 1 base for J; bases not matched to a gene: 3. This chain's CDR3 is CSAAGQAQETQYF. The DNA of the CDR3 is TGCAGTGCTGCGGGACAGGCCCAAGAGACCCAGTACTTC.

This clonotype was counted ten times or more. The chain employs TRBV7-2 and TRBJ2-7; D perhaps matches TRBD1 (6 bases). Germline lookup yields CDR1 SGHTA and CDR2 FQGNSA. CDR3 size: 12 residues. The V gene lost 6 bases and the J gene lost 4 bases, with 10 bases spanning the gap. As DNA, the CDR3 is TGTGCCAGCAGTCAGAGGGGGTACGAGCAGTACTTC. It encodes CASSQRGYEQYF.

This chain uses TRBV7-2 with TRBJ1-3; 9 nucleotides align to TRBD1. The CDR3 sequence is 15 residues long. In germline, CDR1 is SGHTA, CDR2 FQGNSA. V dropped 5 bases and J dropped 4; count of bases not matched to a gene: 6. CDR3 sequence reads: CASSQNTGGGNTIYF. The CDR3 coding sequence is TGTGCCAGCAGCCAAAATACAGGGGGCGGAAACACCATATATTTT.

The chain carries TRBV6-1 and TRBJ1-2, with no clear D. Trimming took off 6 bases at V and 8 bases at J, with 16 bases between the two ends. Germline CDR1 MNHNS, CDR2 SASEGT. The CDR3 sequence is 13 residues long. The CDR3 DNA reads as TGTGCCAGCAGCCAAGGCGCGGGTGGCGGCTACACCTTC. Residues: CASSQGAGGGYTF.

This chain joins TRBV4-1 and TRBJ2-1; TRBD2 matches at 7 bases. CDR1 is MGHRA, CDR2 YSYEKL, per germline. Trimming cost V 0 bases and J 2 bases; bases outside gene matches: 10. The CDR3 totals 18 residues. In DNA form, the CDR3 reads TGCGCCAGCAGCCAAGATAAGGGAAGGCTAGCGGCCTACAATGAGCAGTTCTTC. Translating it yields CASSQDKGRLAAYNEQFF.

This clonotype was seen only a few times. The genes are TRBV10-3 and TRBJ2-3, with D possibly being TRBD1 or TRBD2 (5 bases each). The CDR3 consists of 14 residues. CDR1 and CDR2 (germline): ENHRY, SYGVKD. Trimming cost V 5 bases and J 0 bases, with 9 bases left between them. This CDR3 reads CAISRDPSTDTQYF. DNA for the CDR3: TGTGCCATCAGTAGGGACCCTAGCACAGATACGCAGTATTTT.

The chain links TRBV20-1 to TRBJ2-5; no reliable D call. CDR3 length: 14 amino acids. V lost 4 bases and J 5 bases, leaving 17 bases between the germline ends. The germline V gene encodes CDR1 DFQATT and CDR2 SNEGSKA (reference sequence). The CDR3 DNA follows: TGCAGTGCTAAGGTAGTGGCAGAAAAGGAGACCCAGTACTTC. It translates to CSAKVVAEKETQYF.

This chain links TRBV18 with TRBJ1-4; no definite D call. Germline assignment: CDR1 KGHSH and CDR2 LQKENI. Trimming left V 1 base short and J 8 bases short, with 11 bases between. The CDR3 is made up of 14 amino acids. The CDR3 region has the DNA TGTGCCAGCTCACCACTGGCACGGGCAGAAAAACTGTTTTTT. Its protein is CASSPLARAEKLFF.

Written as DNA, the CDR3 is TGTGCCACCAGCAGAGGGGAGGCGCTGTACCAAGAGACCCAGTACTTC. Amino acids: CATSRGEALYQETQYF. The chain couples TRBV15 to TRBJ2-5; possibly TRBD2 for D (6 bases). Germline CDR1 is LNHNV and CDR2 is YYDKDF (reference sequence). V was cut by 1 base and J by 0 bases, with 12 bases left in between. CDR3 length: 16 amino acids.

CDR3 loop: CASSSSSAQETQYF. The CDR3 DNA follows: TGTGCCAGCAGTTCCTCTAGCGCCCAAGAGACCCAGTACTTC. The chain joins TRBV6-5 to TRBJ2-5; possibly TRBD2 for D (6 bases). Per germline, CDR1 MNHEY and CDR2 SVGAGI. V shed 4 bases and J shed 1 base, with 10 bases lying between them. CDR3 length equals 14 residues.

V usage is TRBV7-2 and J usage is TRBJ2-5; D might be TRBD1 (6 bases). Germline assignment: CDR1 SGHTA and CDR2 FQGNSA. This CDR3 has 14 amino acids. V lost 5 bases to trimming and J lost 1 base, with 11 bases between them. Written as DNA, the CDR3 is TGTGCCAGCAGCCCTTGGACAGCCCAAGAGACCCAGTACTTC. Translating it yields CASSPWTAQETQYF.

The chain is built from TRBV20-1 and TRBJ1-1; D gene unclear. V gave up 5 bases and J gave up 3 bases, with 10 bases separating them. Germline V gene lookup returns CDR1 DFQATT and CDR2 SNEGSKA (reference sequence). The CDR3 has 12 amino acids. CDR3 amino acids: CSAPTGYTEAFF. DNA for the CDR3: TGCAGTGCTCCTACGGGGTACACTGAAGCTTTCTTT.

Many counts were recorded for this clonotype. The genes are TRBV20-1 and TRBJ2-3; a possible D gene is TRBD1 (5 bases). In germline, CDR1 is DFQATT, CDR2 SNEGSKA (reference sequence). With 3 bases removed from V and 5 bases from J, the gap between germline ends came to 15 bases. The CDR3 totals 14 residues. Written as DNA, the CDR3 is TGCAGTGCTAGGCAGGGTTCTATGATAGATACGCAGTATTTT. Its protein is CSARQGSMIDTQYF.

For the CDR3, the DNA is TGCAGCGCTAAAAAGGTCCTGGGCGATGAGCAGTTCTTC. This encodes CSAKKVLGDEQFF. V and J are TRBV29-1 and TRBJ2-1, with D unresolved. V was pared by 7 bases and J by 8 bases, with 18 bases between. This CDR3 is 13 amino acids long. The V gene's germline CDR1 is SQVTM and CDR2 ANQGSEA.